There are a few counts of the clone carrying this T cell receptor (beta chain). The sample comes from a study of T-cell memory formation after mild COVID-19. Each CDR3 protein is one row after TCRdb ran MiXCR on the 5' RACE reads. The table records under 400,000 distinct CDR3 sequences, roughly 21% of them present only once. This CDR3 has 16 residues. Germline lookup yields CDR1 LNHNV and CDR2 YYDKDF (reference sequence). Trimming left V 0 bases short and J 9 bases short, with 18 bases between. This chain uses TRBV15 with TRBJ2-4, with D possibly being TRBD1 (5 bases). The source of this sequence is an adult woman who had mild COVID-19 (a few samples of this study predate the infection). Cell type and time point are not known. Sequencing was performed on PBMCs or a T cell subset sorted from them (not recorded which). The CDR3 sequence is CATSREHTGGGIIQYF. CDR3 DNA sequence: TGTGCCACCAGCAGAGAACATACAGGTGGCGGTATCATTCAGTACTTC.